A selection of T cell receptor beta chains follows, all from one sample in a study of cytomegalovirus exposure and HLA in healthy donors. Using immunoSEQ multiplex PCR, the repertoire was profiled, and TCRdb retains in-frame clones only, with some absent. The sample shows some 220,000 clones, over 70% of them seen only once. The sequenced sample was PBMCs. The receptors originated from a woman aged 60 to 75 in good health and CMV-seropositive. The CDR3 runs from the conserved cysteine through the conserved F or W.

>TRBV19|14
CASSAGLGTDTQYF
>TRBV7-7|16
CASSLGGVTGDNEQFF
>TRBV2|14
CASSERQTNYGYTF
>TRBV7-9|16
CASSLARVGEADTQYF
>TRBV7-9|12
CSSSPQGGEQYF
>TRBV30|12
CAWSVQGDGYTF
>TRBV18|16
CASSSGTSGRGYEQFF
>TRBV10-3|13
CAISESGTYEQYF
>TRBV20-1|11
CSASIPPEAFF
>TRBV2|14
CATSRGGTDYGYTF
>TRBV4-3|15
CASSQERGGQETQYF
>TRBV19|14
CASSPQDRGDGYTF
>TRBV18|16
CASSPNSGRAYNEQFF
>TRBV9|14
CASSRDSSYNEQFF